The sequence of this TCR beta chain was determined in a study of T cell responses to AZD1222 COVID-19 vaccine (dated by TCRdb to 2020 to 2022). Looking at the study overall: AZD1222 recipients whose second dose came at about 4 weeks and those whose second dose came at about 12 weeks were combined into one group, since spike-specific TCR depth and breadth did not differ between the two schedules. A total of 230 to 250 trial participants underwent TCR sequencing, of whom 207 received two doses of AZD1222 and around 26 received two doses of the MenACWY control vaccine. Enrollment into the trials was organized by age into subgroups of 18-55, 56-69 and 70-plus years, and those subgroups contained approximately 150, 30 and 60 TCR-sequenced participants, respectively.

What the time point label conveys for this sample: baseline before first vaccination. Vaccinee samples were obtained from the UK trials COV001 and COV002, which included a single-blind randomized controlled phase 2/3 trial of AZD1222 (ChAdOx1 nCoV-19) in healthy adults. For TCRbeta chain sequencing, PBMC samples were collected from trial participants at day 0 and at day 28 after the second dose. Broader findings and caveats from the paper: Participants were mostly white British, with more females than males. The authors suggested clonal diversity may have been underestimated. Reportedly, almost half of the unique spike-specific TCRs recognized epitopes lying outside the regions that are mutated in the B.1.351 and B.1.1.7 variants. Only 5 to 7 AZD1222 recipients were SARS-CoV-2 seropositive at baseline, limiting conclusions about previously exposed vaccinees. Because no day 14 peak-response samples were available, repertoires were characterized only after the peak T cell response. The 56-69-year group was small, and its depth increase did not reach significance, likely because of low power. After two AZD1222 doses, both the breadth and the depth of spike-specific TCRs were significantly higher than at day 0 and than in MenACWY recipients. The vaccine-associated CD4 TCRs covered the entire spike protein, and the dominant responses fell in regions 160-218 and 743-854.

The CDR3 regions of human TCRbeta chains were subjected to immunosequencing. For the original study's pipeline: TCRs in the repertoires were compared against a reference library of SARS-CoV-2-specific TCRs that had been generated with the MIRA antigen-specificity platform. Breadth was defined as the fraction of unique TCRs that were SARS-CoV-2-associated. Depth was defined as the fraction of total T cells that were SARS-CoV-2-associated. Using the MIRA data, each spike-specific TCR was mapped to the spike region that the TCR reacts to and placed in a CD4 or CD8 class. Log10-transformed breadth and depth values were compared by one-way ANOVA with Sidak's multiple comparisons tests. As stored in TCRdb, this immuneACCESS dataset retains in-frame rearrangements with V and J assigned. A fraction of the clones does not appear; measured against another copy, unresolved V genes explain less than half of the discrepancy, and the remainder lacks a known reason. D and trimming come from the DNA, and the V and J calls and clone size come from that table. This sample lists fewer than 30,000 clones; roughly 93% were detected once. Roughly 8.1% of the sample goes to the ten largest clones.

As for this clone: Its binding antigen is unknown. Qualities for individual bases were not recorded, and no much larger clone is one base off.

This clonotype originated in an adult in good health. This specimen was peripheral blood, taken on day 0 of AZD1222 vaccination.

The CDR3 region reads CASSPGASGTYEQYF. The nucleotide sequence is given as TGTGCCAGCAGCCCTGGGGCTAGCGGAACCTACGAGCAGTACTTC. The chain was built from TRBV7-8 and TRBJ2-7, with 7 central nucleotides matching TRBD2. Spanning cysteine to phenylalanine, the CDR3 consists of 15 amino acids. The entry retains the CDR3 DNA only, 45 bases that are in frame from base 1. The germline V gene yields SGHVS for CDR1 and FQNEAQ for CDR2. Clipping removes 5 bases from V and 2 bases from J, with 9 as the unmatched junction base count.